The T cell receptor beta chain under discussion was sequenced for a study of blood T cell repertoires in COVID-19 (dated by TCRdb to the early 2020s). At the level of the whole study: Collaborator samples came from the United States, Italy and Spain and covered acute and convalescent phases of COVID-19. The material from the prospective study consisted of cDNA or gDNA derived from T cells, B-cell-depleted T cells, or PBMCs. Subjects who had been exposed to COVID-19, were actively infected with it, or had recovered from it provided the deeply sampled blood TCRbeta repertoires that made up the dataset. The repertoires were released in a freely available public database intended as a resource for research on the immune response to SARS-CoV-2. The samples were drawn from two sources: the first 160 participants of the ongoing ImmuneRACE study, and over 950 subjects contributed by 6 global collaborators. A de-identified subject ID, COVID-19 status, age in years and sex were almost always included in the sample metadata. Where available, HLA class I and class II types were taken from metadata supplied by the sample provider and were not determined by assay-based typing.

As for this clone: Its recognized antigen is unknown. It has no much larger one-base neighbor in the sample; base qualities were not kept.

The immunoSEQ Assay, a bias-controlled multiplex PCR, was used to amplify TCRbeta CDR3 regions from genomic DNA. Per the authors' processing: Nucleated cell counts per sample were estimated from amplification of reference gene primers within the assay. Sequence reads were collapsed and filtered to measure the absolute abundance of every unique TCRbeta CDR3 rearrangement. Productive Simpson clonality was computed per sample as the square root of Simpson's diversity index over productive rearrangements. What TCRdb holds here is the immuneACCESS table cut down to in-frame rearrangements. Part of the clones is not present; checked against another copy, under half of the missing clones reflect an unresolved V gene, and the others are unexplained. D and trimming come from the DNA, and the V and J calls and clone size come from that table. The sample contains about 33,000 clones, roughly 82% of them found a single time. The ten largest clonotypes hold about an eighth of the sample.

The CDR3 has 15 amino acids, counting the end cysteine and phenylalanine. Only the CDR3 DNA is retained, 45 bases long and in frame from the first base. V has 4 bases trimmed and J has 3 bases trimmed; junction bases matching no gene number 11. The germline V gene (reference sequence) yields GTSNPN for CDR1 and SVGIG for CDR2. Broader findings and caveats from the paper: The quantity of clinical and demographic metadata differed by source and by participant and was supplied without curation.

Collaborating institutions collected whole blood in K2EDTA tubes following their own protocols. For TCRbeta analysis, collaborators shipped samples in one of three forms: frozen whole blood, isolated PBMCs, or DNA extracted from either of those sample types. The sample was peripheral blood. This TCR was recovered from a human donor in a cohort sampled during active COVID-19. This chain is built from TRBV30 and TRBJ1-1; a stretch of 7 junction bases matches TRBD1. The CDR3 loop reads CAWTSGGGMYTEAFF. The sequence in DNA is TGTGCCTGGACCTCTGGAGGGGGCATGTACACTGAAGCTTTCTTT.